Each of the 12 T cell receptor beta chains below was sequenced from the same sample in a study of blood T cells in healthy people across ages. For the second PCR, which ran for 7 to 11 cycles, a sample-barcoded 5' primer and a J-beta primer mix were used. TCRdb reprocessed the 5' RACE reads via MiXCR and lists one record per CDR3 protein. The sample carries under 1,000,000 distinct CDR3 sequences, 35% to 40% recorded once. The sample consisted of blood. The receptors derive from a man younger than 35 in good health.

This clonotype was seen ten or more times. The V gene is TRBV6-6, the J gene TRBJ1-2, with D uncertain. The CDR3 has 12 residues. V lost 6 bases to trimming and J lost 2 bases, with 7 bases between them. Germline lookup yields CDR1 MNHNY and CDR2 SVGAGI (reference sequence). CDR3 region: CASRAGNYGYTF. For the CDR3, the DNA is TGTGCCAGCAGGGCCGGGAACTATGGCTACACCTTC.

This clonotype was seen more than once but under ten times. CDR3 bases: TGTGCCAGCAGCTTAGTCCATAGCGGGGGGGCGCTCGAGACCCAGTACTTC. This encodes CASSLVHSGGALETQYF. V and J are TRBV7-2 and TRBJ2-5; TRBD2 agrees at 11 bases. Germline CDR1 SGHTA, CDR2 FQGNSA. CDR3 length equals 17 residues. V shed 1 base, J shed 5 bases, and the junction held 9 bases outside the gene matches.

V usage is TRBV3-1 and J usage is TRBJ2-7; possibly TRBD2 for D (6 bases). This CDR3 spans 13 amino acids. Germline V gene sequence: CDR1 LGHDT, CDR2 YNNKEL (reference sequence). Trimming removed 5 bases at V and 7 bases at J, with 15 bases between. The CDR3 protein is CASSGGNYNEQYF. The CDR3 DNA reads as TGTGCCAGCAGCGGGGGGAATTACAATGAGCAGTACTTC.

The chain couples TRBV5-1 to TRBJ2-6; no clear D. The CDR3 length is 15 residues. The ends were cut back, 0 bases at V and 4 bases at J, with 8 bases in the middle. Germline assignment: CDR1 SGHRS and CDR2 YFSETQ. CDR3 DNA: TGCGCCAGCAGCTTGGTGGGCTTAGGGGCCAACGTCCTGACTTTC. This gives the protein CASSLVGLGANVLTF. The entire variable domain, with the rest obtained from reference TRBV5-1 and TRBJ2-6, is as follows: KAGVTQTPRYLIKTRGQQVTLSCSPISGHRSVSWYQQTPGQGLQFLFEYFSETQRNKGNFPGRFSGRQFSNSRSEMNVSTLELGDSALYLCASSLVGLGANVLTFGAGSRLTVL.

CDR3 coding DNA: TGTGCCAGCGGGACAGGGTCAAATCAGCCCCAGCATTTT. Its protein is CASGTGSNQPQHF. The chain uses TRBV3-1 and TRBJ1-5, with 9 nucleotides matching TRBD1. This CDR3 comprises 13 residues. The trim removed 8 bases at V and 4 bases at J, leaving 3 bases unmatched. The V gene's germline CDR1 is LGHDT and CDR2 YNNKEL (reference sequence).

Of note for this clonotype: A single base separates this from a much larger clone, so it may be a read error. V is TRBV2 and J is TRBJ2-1; no firm D call. The CDR3 loop spans 15 amino acids. The ends were cut back, 3 bases at V and 8 bases at J, with 17 bases in the middle. Looked up from germline, CDR1 is SNHLY and CDR2 is FYNNEI. CDR3 nucleotides: TGTGCCAGCAGTGATCCCGGGCCTGTCTTCCATGAGCAGTTCTTC. This translates into CASSDPGPVFHEQFF.

Points on this clonotype: A much more abundant neighbour one base away suggests this may be a read error. This sequence joins TRBV5-1 and TRBJ2-4; perhaps TRBD1 as D (6 bases). CDR1 and CDR2 from the germline V gene are SGHRS and YFSETQ. This CDR3 is 17 amino acids long. V gave up 3 bases and J gave up 0 bases, with 16 bases separating them. CDR3 nucleotide sequence: TGCGCCAGCAGCTCCCCTTCAGGGGACCCAGCCAAAAACATTCAGTACTTC. It specifies CASSSPSGDPAKNIQYF.

The rearrangement joins TRBV10-3 to TRBJ2-5, with D tentatively TRBD1 or TRBD2 (5 bases each). The tail of the sequence fits TRBJ2-7 better, so the J call may be wrong. There are 16 residues in the CDR3. CDR1 is ENHRY and CDR2 is SYGVKD in the germline V gene. Here the CDR3 DNA reads TGTGCCATCAGTGAATCGGGGCCCATGGAAGACTACGAGCAGTACTTC. Protein: CAISESGPMEDYEQYF.

The chain recombines TRBV20-1 with TRBJ1-1; no clear D. Germline CDR1 and CDR2: DFQATT and SNEGSKA (reference sequence). The germline V and J ends were trimmed by 0 bases and 5 bases, with 13 bases remaining between them. The CDR3 is made up of 14 amino acids. This CDR3 reads CSARESAGGTEAFF. The CDR3 DNA reads TGCAGTGCTAGAGAATCAGCGGGAGGGACTGAAGCTTTCTTT.

This clonotype was seen a few times. J is TRBJ1-5 and V is TRBV12-3 or TRBV12-4; 9 bases are shared with TRBD1. Losses at the gene ends were 7 bases for V and 8 bases for J; bases not matched to a gene: 3. This CDR3 spans 12 amino acids. The CDR3 loop reads CASTGQGEPQHF. CDR3 coding DNA: TGTGCCAGCACGGGACAGGGCGAGCCCCAGCATTTT.

This clonotype was seen many times. CDR3 bases: TGTGCCATCAGTGACCCAGACAGGGTATCACCCCTCCACTTT. Its translation: CAISDPDRVSPLHF. The chain is built from TRBV10-3 and TRBJ1-6; 7 bases fit TRBD1. Trimming removed 3 bases from V and 10 bases from J; junction bases left unmatched: 6. The CDR3 sequence is 14 residues long. Germline lookup yields CDR1 ENHRY and CDR2 SYGVKD.

Many counts were recorded for this clonotype. The V and J genes are TRBV12-3 or TRBV12-4 and TRBJ2-1; 7 positions match TRBD1. The CDR3 contains 14 residues. V lost 7 bases, J lost 12 bases, and 15 bases stayed unmatched. This chain's CDR3 is CASTPETGSMVQFF. CDR3 nucleotide sequence: TGTGCCAGCACCCCCGAGACAGGGTCAATGGTGCAGTTCTTC.